This is a list of T cell receptor beta chains from one sample in a study of beta chain features in type 1 diabetes. Generated by immunoSEQ multiplex PCR, the TCRdb table keeps only in-frame clones and is missing some. The repertoire holds under 900,000 clones, with under 20% as singletons. Sequenced input: naive CD4+ T cells from blood. All receptors come from a woman between 18 and 30 years old in good health. Each CDR3 is given with its conserved first and last residue. The D gene is left open where the match is weak. Size is stated for part of the rows, as once, few or many counts, or as a class when the clone is expanded.

cdr3_aa	cdr3_nt	j_call	clone_size	v_call	d_call
CASSHGTSGRQETQYF	TGCGCCAGCAGCCACGGGACTAGCGGGAGGCAAGAGACCCAGTACTTC	TRBJ2-5	NA	TRBV5-1	TRBD2
CASSTVGGTSYEQYF	TGTGCCAGCAGCACCGTAGGCGGGACCTCCTACGAGCAGTACTTC	TRBJ2-7	NA	TRBV7-9	NA
CASIRRQGNQPQHF	TGTGCCAGCATTCGTCGACAAGGCAATCAGCCCCAGCATTTT	TRBJ1-5	NA	TRBV6-6	NA
CSVVGANTEAFF	TGCAGCGTCGTCGGAGCGAACACTGAAGCTTTCTTT	TRBJ1-1	NA	TRBV29-1	NA
CASSLSLSSRSYNEQFF	TGCGCCAGCAGCTTGAGTTTAAGCAGCCGTTCCTACAATGAGCAGTTCTTC	TRBJ2-1	few	TRBV5-1	NA
CASSLRTSGPSSYNEQFF	TGTGCCAGCAGCCTGAGGACTAGCGGCCCGAGCTCCTACAATGAGCAGTTCTTC	TRBJ2-1	few	TRBV5-6	TRBD2
CASQLGKAYEQYF	TGTGCCAGTCAGTTAGGGAAGGCCTACGAGCAGTACTTC	TRBJ2-7	NA	TRBV2	NA
CASSRRNGGTETQYF	TGTGCCAGCTCACGACGAAACGGCGGGACAGAGACCCAGTACTTC	TRBJ2-5	NA	TRBV18	NA
CASSELSGSGPDTQYF	TGTGCCAGCAGTGAATTGAGCGGGAGCGGCCCAGATACGCAGTATTTT	TRBJ2-3	few	TRBV2	TRBD2
CASSNRDGPSNQPQHF	TGTGCCAGTAGTAACCGGGACGGTCCGAGCAATCAGCCCCAGCATTTT	TRBJ1-5	few	TRBV19	NA
CASNLRGADTQYF	TGTGCCAGTAACCTAAGAGGCGCAGATACGCAGTATTTT	TRBJ2-3	NA	TRBV19	NA
CASSLAQGYGTGELFF	TGTGCCAGCAGCTTAGCGCAAGGGTATGGCACCGGGGAGCTGTTTTTT	TRBJ2-2	few	TRBV7-9	NA